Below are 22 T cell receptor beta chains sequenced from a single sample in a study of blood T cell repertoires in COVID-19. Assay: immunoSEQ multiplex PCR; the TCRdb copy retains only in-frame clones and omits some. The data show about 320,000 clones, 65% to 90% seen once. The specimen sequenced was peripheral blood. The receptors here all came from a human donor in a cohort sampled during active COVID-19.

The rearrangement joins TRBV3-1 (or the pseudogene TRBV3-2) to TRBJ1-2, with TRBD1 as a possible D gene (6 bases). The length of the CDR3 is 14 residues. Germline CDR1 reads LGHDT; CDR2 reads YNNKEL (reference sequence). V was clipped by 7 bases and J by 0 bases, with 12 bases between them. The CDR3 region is CASNTGNANYGYTF. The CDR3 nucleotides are TGTGCCAGCAATACAGGGAATGCTAACTATGGCTACACCTTC.

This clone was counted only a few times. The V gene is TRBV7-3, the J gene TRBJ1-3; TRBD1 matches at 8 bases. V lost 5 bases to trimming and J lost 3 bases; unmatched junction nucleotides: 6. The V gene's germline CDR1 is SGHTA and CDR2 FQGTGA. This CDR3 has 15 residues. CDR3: CASSPGTGGGNTIYF. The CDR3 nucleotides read TGTGCCAGCAGCCCGGGGACAGGCGGTGGAAACACCATATATTTT.

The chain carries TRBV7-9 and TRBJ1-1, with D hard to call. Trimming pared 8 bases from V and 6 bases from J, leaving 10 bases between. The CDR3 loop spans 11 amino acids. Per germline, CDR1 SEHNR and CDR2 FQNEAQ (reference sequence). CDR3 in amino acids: CASRGLAEAFF. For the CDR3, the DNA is TGTGCCAGCCGGGGTCTAGCTGAAGCTTTCTTT.

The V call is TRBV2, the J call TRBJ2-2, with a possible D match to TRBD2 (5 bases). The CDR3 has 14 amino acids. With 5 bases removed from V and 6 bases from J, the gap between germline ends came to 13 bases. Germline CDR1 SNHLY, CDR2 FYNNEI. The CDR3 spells CASSSDGVPGELFF. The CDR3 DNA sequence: TGTGCCAGCAGTTCAGACGGGGTCCCCGGGGAGCTGTTTTTT.

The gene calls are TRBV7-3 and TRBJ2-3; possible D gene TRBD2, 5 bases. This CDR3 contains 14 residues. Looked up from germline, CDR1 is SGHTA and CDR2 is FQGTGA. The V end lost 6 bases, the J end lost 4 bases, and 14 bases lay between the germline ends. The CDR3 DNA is TGTGCCAGCAGTTACAACCTCGGGGCAGATACGCAGTATTTT. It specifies CASSYNLGADTQYF.

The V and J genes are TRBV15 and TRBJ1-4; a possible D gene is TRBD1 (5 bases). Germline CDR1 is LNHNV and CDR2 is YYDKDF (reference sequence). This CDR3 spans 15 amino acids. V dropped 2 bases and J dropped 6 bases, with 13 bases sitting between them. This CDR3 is CATSRTGRAYEKLFF. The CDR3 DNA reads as TGTGCCACCAGCAGAACAGGACGAGCTTATGAAAAACTGTTTTTT.

Written as DNA, the CDR3 is TGTGCCAGCTCACCACCAGCGGGTGGGAATTCACCCCTCCACTTT. Its translation is CASSPPAGGNSPLHF. The gene calls are TRBV18 and TRBJ1-6; D unclear. This CDR3 is built from 15 residues. Trimming left V 0 bases short and J 7 bases short, with 10 bases between. The germline V gene has CDR1 KGHSH and CDR2 LQKENI.

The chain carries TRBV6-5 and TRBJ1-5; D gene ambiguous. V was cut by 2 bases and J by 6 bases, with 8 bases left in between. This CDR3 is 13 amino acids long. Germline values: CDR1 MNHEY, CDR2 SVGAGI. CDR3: CASSYANRQPQHF. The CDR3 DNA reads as TGTGCCAGCAGTTACGCTAACCGTCAGCCCCAGCATTTT.

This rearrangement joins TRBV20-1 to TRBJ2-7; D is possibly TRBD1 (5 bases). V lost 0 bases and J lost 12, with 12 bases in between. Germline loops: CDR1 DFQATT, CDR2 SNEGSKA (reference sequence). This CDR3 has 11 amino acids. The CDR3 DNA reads TGCAGTGCTAGAGATGGGGCAGGAAGGTACTTC. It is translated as CSARDGAGRYF.

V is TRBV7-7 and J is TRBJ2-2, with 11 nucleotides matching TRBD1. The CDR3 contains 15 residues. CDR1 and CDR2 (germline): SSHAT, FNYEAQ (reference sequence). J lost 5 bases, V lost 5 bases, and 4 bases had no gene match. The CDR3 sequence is CASSPGTGGTGELFF. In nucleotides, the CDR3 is TGTGCCAGCAGCCCTGGGACAGGGGGTACCGGGGAGCTGTTTTTT.

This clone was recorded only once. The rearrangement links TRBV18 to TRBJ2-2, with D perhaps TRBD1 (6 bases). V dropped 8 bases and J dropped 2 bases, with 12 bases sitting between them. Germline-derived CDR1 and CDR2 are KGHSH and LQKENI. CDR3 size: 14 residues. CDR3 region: CASPDSGNTGELFF. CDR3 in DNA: TGTGCCAGCCCGGACAGCGGAAACACCGGGGAGCTGTTTTTT. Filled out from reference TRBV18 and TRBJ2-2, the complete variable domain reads NAGVMQNPRHLVRRRGQEARLRCSPMKGHSHVYWYRQLPEEGLKFMVYLQKENIIDESGMPKERFSAEFPKEGPSILRIQQVVRGDSAAYFCASPDSGNTGELFFGEGSRLTVL.

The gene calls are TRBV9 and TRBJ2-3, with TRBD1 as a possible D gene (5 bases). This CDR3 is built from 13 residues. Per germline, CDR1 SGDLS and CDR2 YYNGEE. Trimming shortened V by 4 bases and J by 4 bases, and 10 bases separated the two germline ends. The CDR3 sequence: CASSFRVSDTQYF. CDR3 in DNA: TGTGCCAGCAGCTTCAGGGTATCAGATACGCAGTATTTT.

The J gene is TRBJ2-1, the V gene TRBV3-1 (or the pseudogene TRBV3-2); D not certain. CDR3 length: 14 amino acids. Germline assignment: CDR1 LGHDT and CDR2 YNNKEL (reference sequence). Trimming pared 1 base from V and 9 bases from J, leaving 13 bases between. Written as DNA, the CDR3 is TGTGCCAGCAGCCAAGGGGCAACCCCTGCTGAGCAGTTCTTC. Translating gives CASSQGATPAEQFF.

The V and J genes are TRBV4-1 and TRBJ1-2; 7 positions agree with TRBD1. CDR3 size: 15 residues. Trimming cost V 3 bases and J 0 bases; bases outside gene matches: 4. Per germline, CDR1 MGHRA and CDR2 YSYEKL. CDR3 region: CASSQAGTANYGYTF. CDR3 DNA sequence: TGCGCCAGCAGCCAGGCCGGGACAGCTAACTATGGCTACACCTTC.

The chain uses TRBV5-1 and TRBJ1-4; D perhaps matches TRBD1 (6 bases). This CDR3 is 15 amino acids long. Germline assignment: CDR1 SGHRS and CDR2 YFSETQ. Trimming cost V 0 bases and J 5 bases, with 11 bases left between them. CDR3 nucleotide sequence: TGCGCCAGCAGCTTGGTGCAGGGGAGAAATGAAAAACTGTTTTTT. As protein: CASSLVQGRNEKLFF.

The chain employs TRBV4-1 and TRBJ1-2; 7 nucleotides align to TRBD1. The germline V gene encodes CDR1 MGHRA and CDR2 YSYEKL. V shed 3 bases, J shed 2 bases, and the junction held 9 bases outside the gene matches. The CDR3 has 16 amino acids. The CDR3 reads CASSQPNRGTNYGYTF. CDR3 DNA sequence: TGCGCCAGCAGCCAGCCAAACAGGGGAACCAACTATGGCTACACCTTC.

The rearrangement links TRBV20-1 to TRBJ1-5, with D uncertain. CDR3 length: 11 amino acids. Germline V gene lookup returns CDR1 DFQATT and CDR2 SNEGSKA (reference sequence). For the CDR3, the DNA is TGCAGGCCCGGGATCCATCAGCCCCAGCATTTT. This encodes CRPGIHQPQHF.

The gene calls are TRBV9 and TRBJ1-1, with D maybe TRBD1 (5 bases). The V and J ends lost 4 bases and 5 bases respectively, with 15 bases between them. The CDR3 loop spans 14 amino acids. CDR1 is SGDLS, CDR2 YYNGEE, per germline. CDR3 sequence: CASSTIPAGTEAFF. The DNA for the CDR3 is TGTGCCAGCAGCACTATTCCGGCAGGGACTGAAGCTTTCTTT.

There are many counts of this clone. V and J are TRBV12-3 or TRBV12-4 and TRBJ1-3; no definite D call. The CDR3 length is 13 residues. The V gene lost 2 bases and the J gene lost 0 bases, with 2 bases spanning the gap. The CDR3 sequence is CASSLHSGNTIYF. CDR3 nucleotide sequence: TGTGCCAGCAGTTTACACTCTGGAAACACCATATATTTT.

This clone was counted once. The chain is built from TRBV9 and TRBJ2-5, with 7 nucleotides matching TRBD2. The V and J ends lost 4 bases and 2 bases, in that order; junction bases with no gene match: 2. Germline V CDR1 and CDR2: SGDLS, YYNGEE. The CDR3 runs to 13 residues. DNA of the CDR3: TGTGCCAGCAGCCGGACTAGGCAAGAGACCCAGTACTTC. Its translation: CASSRTRQETQYF.

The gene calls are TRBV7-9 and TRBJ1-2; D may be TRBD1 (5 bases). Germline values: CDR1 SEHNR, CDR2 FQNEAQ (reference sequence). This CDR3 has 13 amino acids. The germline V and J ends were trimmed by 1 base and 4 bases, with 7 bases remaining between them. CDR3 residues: CASSLDRSYGYTF. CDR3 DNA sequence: TGTGCCAGCAGCTTAGACAGGTCCTATGGCTACACCTTC. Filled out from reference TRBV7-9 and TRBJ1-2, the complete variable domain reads DTGVSQNPRHKITKRGQNVTFRCDPISEHNRLYWYRQTLGQGPEFLTYFQNEAQLEKSRLLSDRFSAERPKGSFSTLEIQRTEQGDSAMYLCASSLDRSYGYTFGSGTRLTVV.

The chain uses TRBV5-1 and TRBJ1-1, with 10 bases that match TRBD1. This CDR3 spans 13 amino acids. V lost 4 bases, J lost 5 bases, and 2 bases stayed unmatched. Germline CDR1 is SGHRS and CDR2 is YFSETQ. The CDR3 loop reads CASSEDRGTEAFF. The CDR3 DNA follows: TGCGCCAGCAGCGAGGACAGGGGGACTGAAGCTTTCTTT.